This T cell receptor beta chain was found in a study of blood T cell repertoires in COVID-19. Study as a whole: COVID-19 samples, acute and convalescent, were from the United States, Italy and Spain. The cDNA or gDNA used as material had been derived from T cells, B-cell-depleted T cells, or PBMCs.

Measured with immunoSEQ multiplex PCR; TCRdb has only the in-frame clones, and not every one. The data show roughly 220,000 clones, with approximately 82% seen just once and around 16% held by the top ten. V was pared by 4 bases and J by 5 bases, with 14 bases of the junction left unmatched. The CDR3 contains 16 residues. CDR1 is SGHAT, CDR2 FQNNGV, per germline. The study recruited people aged roughly 18 to 100 years across around 23 US areas. For recovered donors of Cohort 3, there were two negative PCRs, clearance, or symptom resolution. The source material was PBMCs or T cells enriched from blood (not recorded which). The chain links TRBV11-2 to TRBJ2-7; TRBD1 aligns across 7 bases. The clonotype originates from a man in his forties who had recovered from COVID-19. In nucleotides, the CDR3 is TGTGCCAGCAGCTACGGTGGGGGACAGCCCTTTCACGAGCAGTACTTC. Translation gives CASSYGGGQPFHEQYF.